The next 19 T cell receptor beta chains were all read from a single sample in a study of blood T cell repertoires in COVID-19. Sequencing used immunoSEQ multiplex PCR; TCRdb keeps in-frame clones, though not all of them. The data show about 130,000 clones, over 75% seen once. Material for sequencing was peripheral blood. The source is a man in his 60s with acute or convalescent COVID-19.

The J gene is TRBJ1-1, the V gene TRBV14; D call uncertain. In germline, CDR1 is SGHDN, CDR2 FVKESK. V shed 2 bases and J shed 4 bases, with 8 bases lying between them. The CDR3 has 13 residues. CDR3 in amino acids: CASSQSRVTEAFF. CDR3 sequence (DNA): TGTGCCAGCAGCCAATCACGGGTCACTGAAGCTTTCTTT.

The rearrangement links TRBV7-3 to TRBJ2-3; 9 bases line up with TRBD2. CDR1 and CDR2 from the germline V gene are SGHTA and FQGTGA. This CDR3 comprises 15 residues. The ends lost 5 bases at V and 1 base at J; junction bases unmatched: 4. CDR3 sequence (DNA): TGTGCCAGCAGCGGAAGACTAGCGGGCACAGATACGCAGTATTTT. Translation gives CASSGRLAGTDTQYF.

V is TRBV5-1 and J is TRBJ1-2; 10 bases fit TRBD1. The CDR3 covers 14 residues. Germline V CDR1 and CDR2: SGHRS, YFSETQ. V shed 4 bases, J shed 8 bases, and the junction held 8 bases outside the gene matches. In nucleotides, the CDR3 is TGCGCCAGCAGCATACGGGGACAGGGGTTCGGCTACACCTTC. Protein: CASSIRGQGFGYTF. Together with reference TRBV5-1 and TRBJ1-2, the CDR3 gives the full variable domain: KAGVTQTPRYLIKTRGQQVTLSCSPISGHRSVSWYQQTPGQGLQFLFEYFSETQRNKGNFPGRFSGRQFSNSRSEMNVSTLELGDSALYLCASSIRGQGFGYTFGSGTRLTVV.

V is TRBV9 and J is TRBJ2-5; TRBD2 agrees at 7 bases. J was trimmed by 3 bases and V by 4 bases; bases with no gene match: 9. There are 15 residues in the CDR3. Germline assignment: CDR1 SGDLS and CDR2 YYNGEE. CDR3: CASSSGTIYEETQYF. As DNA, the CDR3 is TGTGCCAGCAGCTCCGGGACTATCTATGAAGAGACCCAGTACTTC.

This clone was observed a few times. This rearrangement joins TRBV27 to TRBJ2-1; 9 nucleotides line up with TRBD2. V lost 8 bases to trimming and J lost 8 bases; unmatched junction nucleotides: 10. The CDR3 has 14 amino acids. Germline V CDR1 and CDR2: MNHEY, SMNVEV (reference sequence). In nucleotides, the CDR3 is TGTGCCAGCTCAGTCAGCGGGAGGATCCATGAGCAGTTCTTC. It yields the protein CASSVSGRIHEQFF.

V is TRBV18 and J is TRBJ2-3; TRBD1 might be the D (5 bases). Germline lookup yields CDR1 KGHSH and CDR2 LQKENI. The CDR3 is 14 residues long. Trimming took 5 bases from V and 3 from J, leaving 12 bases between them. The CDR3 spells CASSGAPLTDTQYF. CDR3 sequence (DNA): TGTGCCAGCTCAGGGGCCCCCCTTACAGATACGCAGTATTTT.

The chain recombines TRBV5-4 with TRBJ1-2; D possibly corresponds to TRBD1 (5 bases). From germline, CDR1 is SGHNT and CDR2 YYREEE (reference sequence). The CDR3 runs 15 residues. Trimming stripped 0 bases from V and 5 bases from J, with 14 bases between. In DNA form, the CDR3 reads TGTGCCAGCAGCTTGGCGTACCAGGGAGGGTATGGCTACACCTTC. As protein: CASSLAYQGGYGYTF.

The CDR3 sequence: CAWSLPGHRSYNEQFF. The CDR3 bases are TGTGCCTGGAGTCTCCCGGGACACCGCTCCTACAATGAGCAGTTCTTC. The V and J genes are TRBV30 and TRBJ2-1; a possible D gene is TRBD1 (6 bases). Germline CDR1 reads GTSNPN; CDR2 reads SVGIG (reference sequence). Trimming pared 2 bases from V and 0 bases from J, leaving 14 bases between. This CDR3 is 16 amino acids long.

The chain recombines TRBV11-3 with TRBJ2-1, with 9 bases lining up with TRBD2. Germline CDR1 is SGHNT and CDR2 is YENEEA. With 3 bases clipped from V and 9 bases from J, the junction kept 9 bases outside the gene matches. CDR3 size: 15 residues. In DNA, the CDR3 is TGTGCCAGCAGCTTGGGGGCTAGCGGGATCGGTGAGCAGTTCTTC. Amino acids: CASSLGASGIGEQFF.

This CDR3 is CASSRLGQGASEQYF. DNA of the CDR3: TGTGCCAGTAGTCGCCTCGGACAGGGGGCCTCCGAGCAGTACTTC. V and J are TRBV19 and TRBJ2-7; 11 bases agree with TRBD1. The CDR3 consists of 15 residues. The junction had 9 bases not matched to a gene; V was cut back by 5 bases and J by 6 bases. The germline CDR1 and CDR2 sequences are LNHDA and SQIVND (reference sequence).

The CDR3 reads CASSFSPGTEAFF. CDR3 sequence (DNA): TGTGCCAGCAGCTTTTCCCCCGGGACTGAAGCTTTCTTT. The J gene is TRBJ1-1, the V gene TRBV7-3; no definite D call. There are 13 residues in the CDR3. Germline CDR1 reads SGHTA; CDR2 reads FQGTGA. V was shortened by 3 bases and J by 5 bases, with 10 bases between the two germline ends.

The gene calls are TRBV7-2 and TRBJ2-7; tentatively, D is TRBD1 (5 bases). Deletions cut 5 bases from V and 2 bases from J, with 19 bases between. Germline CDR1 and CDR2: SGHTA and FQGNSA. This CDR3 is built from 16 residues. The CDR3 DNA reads TGTGCCAGCAGCCGTGGTGGTTGGGGCTCTACCTACGAGCAGTACTTC. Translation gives CASSRGGWGSTYEQYF.

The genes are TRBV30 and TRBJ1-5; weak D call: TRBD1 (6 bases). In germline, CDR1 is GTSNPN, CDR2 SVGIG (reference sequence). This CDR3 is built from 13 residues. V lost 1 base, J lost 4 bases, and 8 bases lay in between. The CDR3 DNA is TGTGCCTGGAGTGGGACAGCAAATCAGCCCCAGCATTTT. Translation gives CAWSGTANQPQHF.

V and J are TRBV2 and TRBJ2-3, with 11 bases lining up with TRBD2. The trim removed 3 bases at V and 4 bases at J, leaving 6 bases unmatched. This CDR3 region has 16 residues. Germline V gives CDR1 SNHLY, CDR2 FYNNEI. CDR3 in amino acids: CASSDTSGSQPDTQYF. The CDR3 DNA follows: TGTGCCAGCAGTGATACTAGCGGGAGTCAACCAGATACGCAGTATTTT.

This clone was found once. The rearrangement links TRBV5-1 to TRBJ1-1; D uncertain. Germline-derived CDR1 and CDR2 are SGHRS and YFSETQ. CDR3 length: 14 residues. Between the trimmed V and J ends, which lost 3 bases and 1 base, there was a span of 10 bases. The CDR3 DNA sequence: TGCGCCAGCAGCTGGGCCGGTCAGAACACTGAAGCTTTCTTT. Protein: CASSWAGQNTEAFF.

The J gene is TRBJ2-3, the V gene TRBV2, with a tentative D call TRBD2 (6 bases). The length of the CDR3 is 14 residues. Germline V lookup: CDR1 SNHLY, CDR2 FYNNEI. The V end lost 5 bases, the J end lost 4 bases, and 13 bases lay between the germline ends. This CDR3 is CASSYSGSADTQYF. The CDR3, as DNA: TGTGCCAGCAGTTATAGCGGAAGTGCAGATACGCAGTATTTT. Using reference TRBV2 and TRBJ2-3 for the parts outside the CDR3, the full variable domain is EPEVTQTPSHQVTQMGQEVILRCVPISNHLYFYWYRQILGQKVEFLVSFYNNEISEKSEIFDDQFSVERPDGSNFTLKIRSTKLEDSAMYFCASSYSGSADTQYFGPGTRLTVL.

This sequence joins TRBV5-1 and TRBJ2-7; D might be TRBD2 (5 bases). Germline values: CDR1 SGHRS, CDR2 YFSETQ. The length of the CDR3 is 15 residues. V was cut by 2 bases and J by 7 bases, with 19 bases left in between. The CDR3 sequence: CASSFGARGRGEQYF. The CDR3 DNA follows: TGCGCCAGCAGCTTCGGTGCCCGGGGTCGTGGTGAGCAGTACTTC.

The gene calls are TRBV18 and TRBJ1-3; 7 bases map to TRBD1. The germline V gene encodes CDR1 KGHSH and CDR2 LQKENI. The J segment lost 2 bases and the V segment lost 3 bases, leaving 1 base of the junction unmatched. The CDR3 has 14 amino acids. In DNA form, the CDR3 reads TGTGCCAGCTCACCCGACAGGGCTGGAAACACCATATATTTT. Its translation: CASSPDRAGNTIYF.

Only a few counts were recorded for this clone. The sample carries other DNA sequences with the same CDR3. DNA for the CDR3: TGTGCCAGCAGTTTGCAGCAGGGATTGAGTCAGCCCCAGCATTTT. This sequence encodes CASSLQQGLSQPQHF. This chain connects TRBV28 to TRBJ1-5, with a tentative D call TRBD1 (5 bases). V was cut by 3 bases and J by 6 bases, with 15 bases left in between. The CDR3 has 15 amino acids. Germline V gives CDR1 MDHEN, CDR2 SYDVKM.